The 10 T cell receptor beta chains listed next were all sequenced from one sample in a study of identical twins. One entry per CDR3 protein results from TCRdb running MiXCR on the 5' RACE reads. The sample has some 1,700,000 distinct CDR3 sequences; more than 30% are singletons. Material: cord blood. All receptors derive from a newborn girl in good health.

The V and J genes are TRBV10-3 and TRBJ2-3, with 8 bases fitting TRBD2. Germline assignment: CDR1 ENHRY and CDR2 SYGVKD. The CDR3 consists of 15 residues. Trimming at V came to 7 bases and at J to 3 bases, leaving 9 bases not matched to a gene. The CDR3 region is CAITLSGRGTDTQYF. CDR3 in DNA: TGTGCCATCACCCTCAGCGGGAGAGGAACAGATACGCAGTATTTT.

This clonotype was observed a handful of times. The chain joins TRBV20-1 to TRBJ2-7, with 7 positions matching TRBD2. Germline values: CDR1 DFQATT, CDR2 SNEGSKA (reference sequence). This CDR3 is built from 14 residues. With V trimmed by 6 bases and J by 4 bases, 12 bases remained unmatched. CDR3: CSAIRDYQFYEQYF. CDR3 bases: TGCAGTGCGATCCGGGACTATCAGTTTTACGAGCAGTACTTC.

J is TRBJ2-5 and V is TRBV2, with unresolved D. Germline lookup yields CDR1 SNHLY and CDR2 FYNNEI. This CDR3 contains 14 residues. V dropped 7 bases and J dropped 0 bases, with 12 bases sitting between them. DNA for the CDR3: TGTGCCAGCACCGGATGGCAACACCAAGAGACCCAGTACTTC. It specifies CASTGWQHQETQYF.

The sample holds a few counts of this clonotype. This chain links TRBV18 with TRBJ2-1, with D hard to call. Germline V gene sequence: CDR1 KGHSH, CDR2 LQKENI. There are 12 residues in the CDR3. V lost 0 bases and J 6 bases, leaving 3 bases between the germline ends. Here the CDR3 DNA reads TGTGCCAGCTCACCACCTCTCAATGAGCAGTTCTTC. Translation gives CASSPPLNEQFF. Using reference TRBV18 and TRBJ2-1 for the parts outside the CDR3, the full variable domain is NAGVMQNPRHLVRRRGQEARLRCSPMKGHSHVYWYRQLPEEGLKFMVYLQKENIIDESGMPKERFSAEFPKEGPSILRIQQVVRGDSAAYFCASSPPLNEQFFGPGTRLTVL.

This clonotype turned up a few times. V is TRBV28 and J is TRBJ1-5; D perhaps matches TRBD1 (5 bases). The CDR3 has 15 residues. Germline CDR1 and CDR2: MDHEN and SYDVKM. Trimming left V 7 bases short and J 7 bases short, with 20 bases between. CDR3 amino acids: CASIWGRGQWQPQHF. CDR3 DNA sequence: TGTGCCAGCATCTGGGGTAGGGGCCAATGGCAGCCCCAGCATTTT.

V is TRBV5-5 and J is TRBJ1-1; a weak D match, TRBD1 (6 bases). The CDR3 consists of 16 residues. Trimming cost V 0 bases and J 0 bases, with 12 bases left between them. Germline-derived CDR1 and CDR2 are SGHKS and YYEKEE (reference sequence). The CDR3 spells CASSLAGDRLNTEAFF. CDR3 sequence (DNA): TGTGCCAGCAGCTTGGCGGGTGACAGGTTGAACACTGAAGCTTTCTTT. Supplemented by reference TRBV5-5 and TRBJ1-1, the full variable domain reads DAGVTQSPTHLIKTRGQQVTLRCSPISGHKSVSWYQQVLGQGPQFIFQYYEKEERGRGNFPDRFSARQFPNYSSELNVNALLLGDSALYLCASSLAGDRLNTEAFFGQGTRLTVV.

The rearrangement joins TRBV10-2 to TRBJ2-5, with 8 bases fitting TRBD2. V trimming: 4 bases; J trimming: 2 bases; junction bases outside the gene matches: 3. Per germline, CDR1 WSHSY and CDR2 SAAADI. There are 14 residues in the CDR3. The CDR3 bases are TGCGCCAGCAGTGGACTAGCGCCACAAGAGACCCAGTACTTC. It yields the protein CASSGLAPQETQYF.

The chain couples TRBV12-3 or TRBV12-4 to TRBJ1-5, with 7 bases aligning to TRBD1. The V segment lost 5 bases and the J segment 5 bases; nucleotides outside the gene matches: 18. The CDR3 is made up of 18 amino acids. The CDR3 here is CASSIRSHRDSGDQPQHF. CDR3 in DNA: TGTGCCAGCAGTATCCGATCCCACCGGGACAGTGGGGATCAGCCCCAGCATTTT.

This clonotype has a handful of counts. The chain has TRBV4-2 and TRBJ2-7, with D perhaps assigned TRBD1 or TRBD2 (5 bases each). The V gene lost 2 bases and the J gene lost 7 bases, with 24 bases spanning the gap. The CDR3 has 17 amino acids. The germline CDR1 and CDR2 sequences are LGHNA and YNFKEQ. The CDR3 DNA sequence: TGTGCCAGCAGCCAAAGGGGCGGCCCTAGCATGGCGTGGGAGCAGTACTTC. This sequence encodes CASSQRGGPSMAWEQYF.

This clonotype appeared a few times. This chain joins TRBV21-1 and TRBJ2-1. TRBV21-1 is described as a pseudogene. This CDR3 has 15 amino acids. The CDR3 DNA sequence: TGTGCCAGCAGCAAAGCAGCTAGTACCTTCGATGAGCAGTTCTTC. It yields the protein CASSKAASTFDEQFF.